These T cell receptor beta chains were read from a single sample in a study of OX40 agonist ivuxolimab in advanced cancers. Assay: immunoSEQ multiplex PCR; the TCRdb copy retains only in-frame clones and omits some. The table has 40,000 to 45,000 clones, more than 70% seen once; the top ten hold roughly 13%. This sample comprised CD4+ or CD8+ T cells sorted from blood, obtained in a trial of the OX40 agonist ivuxolimab. These TCRs come from an adult with an advanced solid tumor such as melanoma, head and neck, liver or kidney cancer. The CDR3 runs from the conserved cysteine through the conserved F or W. The D gene is left open where the match is weak. The size field is filled for only some rows; it gives once, few, many or a size class.

size,D,V,J,CDR3,DNA
-,-,TRBV11-2,TRBJ2-1,CASSFARNEQFF,TGTGCCAGCAGCTTCGCGCGCAATGAGCAGTTCTTC
once,TRBD1,TRBV4-1,TRBJ1-5,CASSQAGTVVDQPQHF,TGCGCCAGCAGCCAGGCCGGGACAGTCGTCGATCAGCCCCAGCATTTT
-,-,TRBV6-5,TRBJ2-1,CASSYSGNSNEQFF,TGTGCCAGCAGTTACTCTGGTAACTCCAATGAGCAGTTCTTC
once,TRBD2,TRBV14,TRBJ2-5,CASSQGAWAGGRQRETQYF,TGTGCCAGCAGCCAAGGCGCCTGGGCGGGAGGACGTCAGAGAGAGACCCAGTACTTC
once,TRBD2,TRBV28,TRBJ2-1,CATCGLAGYNEQFF,TGTGCAACCTGTGGACTAGCGGGCTACAATGAGCAGTTCTTC
-,-,TRBV5-1,TRBJ2-1,CASSPPNSYNEQFF,TGCGCCAGCAGCCCCCCTAACTCCTACAATGAGCAGTTCTTC
-,-,TRBV15,TRBJ2-7,CATSREASYEQYF,TGTGCCACCAGCAGAGAGGCCAGCTACGAGCAGTACTTC
-,-,TRBV11-2,TRBJ1-5,CASSLGGFGNQPQHF,TGTGCCAGCAGCTTAGGAGGATTTGGCAATCAGCCCCAGCATTTT
-,TRBD1,TRBV19,TRBJ2-7,CASSIRGRSYEQYF,TGTGCCAGTAGTATTAGGGGGCGCTCCTACGAGCAGTACTTC
-,-,TRBV14,TRBJ2-5,CASSQERQKETQYF,TGTGCCAGCAGCCAAGAAAGGCAAAAAGAGACCCAGTACTTC
-,-,TRBV11-2,TRBJ1-3,CASSMNPLGRHSGNTIYF,TGTGCCAGCAGCATGAACCCACTTGGACGGCACTCTGGAAACACCATATATTTT
-,-,TRBV28,TRBJ2-7,CASSLYLERQYEQYF,TGTGCCAGCAGTTTATATCTGGAACGGCAATACGAGCAGTACTTC
-,-,TRBV7-2,TRBJ2-5,CASSFIHGVGTQYF,TGTGCCAGCAGCTTCATTCATGGGGTTGGGACCCAGTACTTC
few,-,TRBV4-1,TRBJ2-2,CASSQGGELFF,TGCGCCAGCAGCCAAGGCGGGGAGCTGTTTTTT
-,TRBD2,TRBV30,TRBJ2-1,CAWSPRETSGRRRLF,TGTGCCTGGAGCCCACGGGAGACTAGCGGGAGAAGGAGGCTCTTC
-,-,TRBV4-2,TRBJ1-1,CASSHSPDRTGAFF,TGTGCCAGCAGCCACTCACCCGACAGAACTGGAGCTTTCTTT
-,-,TRBV7-5,TRBJ1-2,CASSTAVMGYGYTF,TGTGCCAGCAGCACCGCCGTGATGGGCTATGGCTACACCTTC
-,-,TRBV6-6,TRBJ2-7,CASRLAGTYEQYF,TGTGCCAGCAGGCTCGCGGGTACCTACGAGCAGTACTTC
-,-,TRBV6-5,TRBJ1-5,CASSYSRDPGNQPQHF,TGTGCCAGCAGTTACTCGAGGGACCCTGGGAATCAGCCCCAGCATTTT
-,TRBD2,TRBV11-2,TRBJ2-1,CASSLRSREGRNEQFF,TGTGCCAGCAGCTTAAGGTCGCGGGAGGGACGGAATGAGCAGTTCTTC
-,-,TRBV19,TRBJ2-3,CASRKGGDTQYF,TGTGCCAGCAGAAAGGGGGGTGATACGCAGTATTTT
-,TRBD2,TRBV7-3,TRBJ2-6,CASSLGGGRANVLTF,TGTGCCAGCAGCTTAGGGGGGGGGAGGGCCAACGTCCTGACTTTC
once,TRBD2,TRBV19,TRBJ2-7,CASKSSGRGYEQYF,TGTGCCAGTAAAAGTAGCGGGAGGGGCTACGAGCAGTACTTC
-,-,TRBV4-1,TRBJ1-5,CASSPPSGAQPQHF,TGCGCCAGCAGCCCACCCTCAGGGGCTCAGCCCCAGCATTTT
once,-,TRBV6-6,TRBJ1-2,CASTPLGRTNYGYTF,TGTGCCAGCACCCCATTGGGGCGAACTAACTATGGCTACACCTTC
-,-,TRBV4-2,TRBJ2-1,CASSLHARYNEQFF,TGTGCCAGCAGCCTCCACGCTAGGTACAATGAGCAGTTCTTC
-,TRBD2,TRBV7-9,TRBJ2-2,CASRGSWAGGPTGELFF,TGTGCCAGCAGGGGGTCCTGGGCGGGAGGGCCCACCGGGGAGCTGTTTTTT
-,-,TRBV29-1,TRBJ1-2,CSVEGGYGGYTF,TGCAGCGTTGAAGGAGGCTACGGCGGCTACACCTTC
once,-,TRBV11-3,TRBJ2-2,CASSLDSANTGELFF,TGTGCCAGCAGCTTAGATAGCGCGAACACCGGGGAGCTGTTTTTT
few,-,TRBV15,TRBJ2-7,CATSKEKGWGEQYF,TGTGCCACCAGCAAAGAGAAAGGGTGGGGCGAGCAGTACTTC
-,-,TRBV28,TRBJ2-7,CASRGYEQYF,TGTGCCAGCAGGGGGTACGAGCAGTACTTC
-,TRBD1,TRBV10-3,TRBJ2-4,CAISEAGGSKNIQYF,TGTGCCATCAGTGAGGCAGGGGGTAGCAAAAACATTCAGTACTTC
-,-,TRBV2,TRBJ1-5,CASSEKQRGRNQPQHF,TGTGCCAGCAGTGAAAAACAGCGTGGGCGCAATCAGCCCCAGCATTTT
-,TRBD2,TRBV19,TRBJ2-1,CASSALAGGLDEQFF,TGTGCCAGTAGTGCACTAGCGGGAGGTTTGGATGAGCAGTTCTTC
-,TRBD2,TRBV7-8,TRBJ2-1,CASSLEGSGRVKFF,TGTGCCAGCAGCTTAGAGGGTAGCGGGAGAGTGAAGTTCTTC
-,TRBD1,TRBV4-2,TRBJ1-5,CASSARTGGGQPQHF,TGTGCCAGCAGCGCGCGGACAGGGGGCGGTCAGCCCCAGCATTTT
once,TRBD1,TRBV4-1,TRBJ1-2,CASSPSRTGALYGYTF,TGCGCCAGCAGCCCTTCAAGGACAGGGGCCCTGTATGGCTACACCTTC
-,-,TRBV28,TRBJ1-1,CASSPPRPTPEAFF,TGTGCCAGCAGTCCACCTCGTCCGACGCCTGAAGCTTTCTTT
-,-,TRBV30,TRBJ2-7,CAWRGYLSYEQYF,TGTGCCTGGAGGGGGTACCTATCCTACGAGCAGTACTTC
-,-,TRBV2,TRBJ2-7,CASSSRQLGPYEQYF,TGTGCCAGCAGTTCTAGACAGTTGGGGCCCTACGAGCAGTACTTC
-,-,TRBV11-2,TRBJ2-6,CASSLVLGLGATGANVLTF,TGTGCCAGCAGCTTAGTTTTGGGCCTAGGAGCAACTGGGGCCAACGTCCTGACTTTC
once,-,TRBV18,TRBJ2-2,CASSSNTGELFF,TGTGCCAGCTCATCTAACACCGGGGAGCTGTTTTTT
once,-,TRBV5-5,TRBJ2-7,CASSFSTGREQYF,TGTGCCAGCAGCTTTTCGACAGGACGCGAGCAGTACTTC
-,-,TRBV9,TRBJ2-3,CASRRDSSTDTQYF,TGTGCCAGCAGGAGGGACTCTAGCACAGATACGCAGTATTTT
-,-,TRBV5-1,TRBJ2-7,CASSLGPGQRTYEQYF,TGCGCCAGCAGCTTGGGGCCGGGACAAAGAACCTACGAGCAGTACTTC
-,-,TRBV21-1,TRBJ2-2,CASSTGELFF,TGTGCCAGCAGCACCGGGGAGCTGTTTTTT